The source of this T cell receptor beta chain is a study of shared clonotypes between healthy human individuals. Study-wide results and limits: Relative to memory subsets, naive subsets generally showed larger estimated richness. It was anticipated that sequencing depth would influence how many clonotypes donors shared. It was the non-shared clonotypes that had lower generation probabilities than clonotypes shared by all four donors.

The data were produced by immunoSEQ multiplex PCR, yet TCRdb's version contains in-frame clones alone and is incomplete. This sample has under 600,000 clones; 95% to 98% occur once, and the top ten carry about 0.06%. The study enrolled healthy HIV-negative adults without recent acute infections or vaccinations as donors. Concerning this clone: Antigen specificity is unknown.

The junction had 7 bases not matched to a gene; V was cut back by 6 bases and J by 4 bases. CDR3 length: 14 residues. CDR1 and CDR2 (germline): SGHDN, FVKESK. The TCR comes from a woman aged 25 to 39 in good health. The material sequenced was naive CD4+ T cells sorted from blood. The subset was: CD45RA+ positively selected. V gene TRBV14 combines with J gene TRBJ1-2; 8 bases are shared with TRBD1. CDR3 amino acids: CASRKTGTGYGYTF. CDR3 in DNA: TGTGCCAGCAGGAAGACCGGGACAGGCTATGGCTACACCTTC.